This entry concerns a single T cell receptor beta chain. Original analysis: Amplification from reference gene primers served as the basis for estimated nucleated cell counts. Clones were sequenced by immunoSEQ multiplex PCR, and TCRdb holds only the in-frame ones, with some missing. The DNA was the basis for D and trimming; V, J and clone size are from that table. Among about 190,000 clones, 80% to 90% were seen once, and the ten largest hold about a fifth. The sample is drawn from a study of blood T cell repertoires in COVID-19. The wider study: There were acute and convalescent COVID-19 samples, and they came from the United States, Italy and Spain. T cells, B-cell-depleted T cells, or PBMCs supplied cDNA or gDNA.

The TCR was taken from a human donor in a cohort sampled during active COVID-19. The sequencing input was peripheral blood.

In DNA, the CDR3 is TGTGCCAGCAGACCCTACAGGGAGGGGGGTGAAAAACTGTTTTTT. Translation: CASRPYREGGEKLFF. This chain links TRBV6-5 with TRBJ1-4, with TRBD1 as a possible D gene (6 bases). CDR3 size: 15 residues. The V and J ends lost 6 bases and 7 bases respectively, with 18 bases between them. Germline V gives CDR1 MNHEY, CDR2 SVGAGI.